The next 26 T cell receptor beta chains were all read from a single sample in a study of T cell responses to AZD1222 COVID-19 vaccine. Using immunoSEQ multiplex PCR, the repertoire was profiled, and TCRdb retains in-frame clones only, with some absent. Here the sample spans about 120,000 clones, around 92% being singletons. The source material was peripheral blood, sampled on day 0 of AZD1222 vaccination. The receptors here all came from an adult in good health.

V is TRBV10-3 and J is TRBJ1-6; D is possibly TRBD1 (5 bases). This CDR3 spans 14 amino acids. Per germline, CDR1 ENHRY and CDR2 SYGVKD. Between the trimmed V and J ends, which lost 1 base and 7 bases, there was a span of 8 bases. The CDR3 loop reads CAISEWQGNSPLHF. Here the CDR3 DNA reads TGTGCCATCAGTGAGTGGCAGGGAAATTCACCCCTCCACTTT.

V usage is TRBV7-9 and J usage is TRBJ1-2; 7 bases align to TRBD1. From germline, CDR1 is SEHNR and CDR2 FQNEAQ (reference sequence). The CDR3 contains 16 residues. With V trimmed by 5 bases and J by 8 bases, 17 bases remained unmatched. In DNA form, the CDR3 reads TGTGCCAGCAGCCGGAATGAGGACAGGACCCCCAGGGGCTACACCTTC. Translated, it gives CASSRNEDRTPRGYTF.

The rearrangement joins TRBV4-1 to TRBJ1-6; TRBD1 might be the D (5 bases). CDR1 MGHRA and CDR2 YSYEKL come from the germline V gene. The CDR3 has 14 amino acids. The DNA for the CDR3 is TGCGCTAAAAGGGGAGGTGGAGTTGATTCACCCCTCCACTTT. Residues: CAKRGGGVDSPLHF.

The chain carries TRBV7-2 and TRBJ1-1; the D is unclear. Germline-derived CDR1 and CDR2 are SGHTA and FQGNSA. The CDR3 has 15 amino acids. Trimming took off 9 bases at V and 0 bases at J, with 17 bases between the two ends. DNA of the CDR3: TGTGCCAGTAGGGTGGGAGCCCCAGTGAACACTGAAGCTTTCTTT. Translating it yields CASRVGAPVNTEAFF.

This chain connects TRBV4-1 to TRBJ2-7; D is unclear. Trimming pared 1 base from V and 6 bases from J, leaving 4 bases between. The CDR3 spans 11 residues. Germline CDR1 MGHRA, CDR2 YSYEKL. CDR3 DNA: TGCGCCAGCAGCCAAGTGGGCGAGCAGTACTTC. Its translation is CASSQVGEQYF.

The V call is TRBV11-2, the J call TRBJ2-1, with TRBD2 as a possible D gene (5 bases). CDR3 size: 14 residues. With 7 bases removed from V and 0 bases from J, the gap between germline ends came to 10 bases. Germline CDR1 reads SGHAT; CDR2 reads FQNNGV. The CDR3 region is CASTPGSSYNEQFF. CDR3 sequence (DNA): TGTGCCAGCACTCCGGGGAGCTCCTACAATGAGCAGTTCTTC.

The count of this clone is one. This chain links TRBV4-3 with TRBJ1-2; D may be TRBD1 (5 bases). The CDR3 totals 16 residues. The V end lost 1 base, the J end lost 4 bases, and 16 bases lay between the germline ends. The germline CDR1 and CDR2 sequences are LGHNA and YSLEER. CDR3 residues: CASSQGSQGGSYGYTF. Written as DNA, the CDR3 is TGCGCCAGCAGCCAAGGTTCCCAGGGAGGAAGCTATGGCTACACCTTC.

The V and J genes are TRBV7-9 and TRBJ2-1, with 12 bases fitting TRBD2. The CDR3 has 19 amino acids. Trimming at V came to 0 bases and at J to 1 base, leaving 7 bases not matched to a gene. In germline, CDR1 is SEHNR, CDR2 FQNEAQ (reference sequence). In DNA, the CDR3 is TGTGCCAGCAGCTTAGCCGGACTAGCGGGACTAAATTCCTACAATGAGCAGTTCTTC. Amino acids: CASSLAGLAGLNSYNEQFF. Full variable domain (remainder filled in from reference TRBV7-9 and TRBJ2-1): DTGVSQNPRHKITKRGQNVTFRCDPISEHNRLYWYRQTLGQGPEFLTYFQNEAQLEKSRLLSDRFSAERPKGSFSTLEIQRTEQGDSAMYLCASSLAGLAGLNSYNEQFFGPGTRLTVL.

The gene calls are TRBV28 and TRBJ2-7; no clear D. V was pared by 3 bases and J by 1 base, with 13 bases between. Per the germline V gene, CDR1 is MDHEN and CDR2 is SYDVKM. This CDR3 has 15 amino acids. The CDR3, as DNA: TGTGCCAGCAGTTTCACAGTAGATCTTTCCTACGAGCAGTACTTC. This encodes CASSFTVDLSYEQYF.

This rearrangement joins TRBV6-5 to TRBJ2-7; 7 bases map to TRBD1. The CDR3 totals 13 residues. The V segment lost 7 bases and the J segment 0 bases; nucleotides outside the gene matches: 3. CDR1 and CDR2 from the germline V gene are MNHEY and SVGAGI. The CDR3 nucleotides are TGTGCCAGCATGGGGACAGACTCCTACGAGCAGTACTTC. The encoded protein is CASMGTDSYEQYF.

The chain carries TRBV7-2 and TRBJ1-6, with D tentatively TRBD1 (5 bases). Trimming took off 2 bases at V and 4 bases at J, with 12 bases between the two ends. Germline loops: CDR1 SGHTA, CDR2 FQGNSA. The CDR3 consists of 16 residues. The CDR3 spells CASSLIQGLYNSPLHF. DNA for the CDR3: TGTGCCAGCAGCTTAATCCAGGGCCTATATAATTCACCCCTCCACTTT. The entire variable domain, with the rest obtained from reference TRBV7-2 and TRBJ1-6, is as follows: GAGVSQSPSNKVTEKGKDVELRCDPISGHTALYWYRQSLGQGLEFLIYFQGNSAPDKSGLPSDRFSAERTGGSVSTLTIQRTQQEDSAVYLCASSLIQGLYNSPLHFGNGTRLTVT.

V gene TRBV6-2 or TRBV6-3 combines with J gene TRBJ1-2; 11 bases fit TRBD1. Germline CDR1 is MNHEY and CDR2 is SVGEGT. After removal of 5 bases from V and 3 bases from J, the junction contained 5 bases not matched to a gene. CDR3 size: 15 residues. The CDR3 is CASSPRTGGYYGYTF. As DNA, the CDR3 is TGTGCCAGCAGTCCGAGGACAGGGGGCTACTATGGCTACACCTTC.

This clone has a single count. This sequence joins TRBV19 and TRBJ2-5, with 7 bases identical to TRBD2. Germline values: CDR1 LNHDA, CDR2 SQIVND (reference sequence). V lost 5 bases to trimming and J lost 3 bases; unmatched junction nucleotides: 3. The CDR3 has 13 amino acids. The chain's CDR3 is CASSGLAEETQYF. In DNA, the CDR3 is TGTGCCAGTAGTGGGCTAGCGGAAGAGACCCAGTACTTC.

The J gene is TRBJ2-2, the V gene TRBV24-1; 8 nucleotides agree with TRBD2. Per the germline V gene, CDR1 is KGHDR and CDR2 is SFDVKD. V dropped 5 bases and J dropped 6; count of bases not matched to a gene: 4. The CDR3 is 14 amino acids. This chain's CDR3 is CATSVHGGAGELFF. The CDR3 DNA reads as TGTGCCACCAGTGTCCACGGGGGGGCCGGGGAGCTGTTTTTT.

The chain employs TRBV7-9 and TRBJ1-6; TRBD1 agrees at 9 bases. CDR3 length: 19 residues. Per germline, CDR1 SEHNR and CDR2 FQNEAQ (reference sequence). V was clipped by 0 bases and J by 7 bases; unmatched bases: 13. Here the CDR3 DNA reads TGTGCCAGCAGCTTAGCGCCTACAGGGGGCAACTTAAGGAATTCACCCCTCCACTTT. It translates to CASSLAPTGGNLRNSPLHF.

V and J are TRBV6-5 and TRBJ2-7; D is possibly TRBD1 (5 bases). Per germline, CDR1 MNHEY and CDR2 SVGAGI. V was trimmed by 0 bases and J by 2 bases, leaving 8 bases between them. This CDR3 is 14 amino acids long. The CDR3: CASSYSKGPYEQYF. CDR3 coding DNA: TGTGCCAGCAGTTACTCAAAGGGGCCCTACGAGCAGTACTTC.

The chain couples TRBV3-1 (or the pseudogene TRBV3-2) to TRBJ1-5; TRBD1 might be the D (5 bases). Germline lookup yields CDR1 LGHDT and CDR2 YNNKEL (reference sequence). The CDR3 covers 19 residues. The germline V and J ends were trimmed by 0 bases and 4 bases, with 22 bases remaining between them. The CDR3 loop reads CASSQERSQDNLLNQPQHF. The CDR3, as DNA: TGTGCCAGCAGCCAAGAAAGGTCACAGGACAACCTGCTAAATCAGCCCCAGCATTTT.

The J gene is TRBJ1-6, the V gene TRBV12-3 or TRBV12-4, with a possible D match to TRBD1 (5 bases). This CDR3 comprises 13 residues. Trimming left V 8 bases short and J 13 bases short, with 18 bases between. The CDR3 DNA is TGTGCCAGCGCCCCAGGGTCCTGGTCGCCCCTCCACTTT. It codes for CASAPGSWSPLHF.

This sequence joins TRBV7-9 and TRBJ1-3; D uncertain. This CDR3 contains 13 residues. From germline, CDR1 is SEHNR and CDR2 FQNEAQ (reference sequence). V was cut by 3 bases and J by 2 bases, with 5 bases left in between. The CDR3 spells CASSLGTGNTIYF. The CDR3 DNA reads TGTGCCAGCAGCTTGGGGACTGGAAACACCATATATTTT.

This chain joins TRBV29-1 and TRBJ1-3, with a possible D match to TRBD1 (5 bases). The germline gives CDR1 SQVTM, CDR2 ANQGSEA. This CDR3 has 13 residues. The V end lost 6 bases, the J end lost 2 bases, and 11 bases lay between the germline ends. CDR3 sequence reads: CSVDLGAGNTIYF. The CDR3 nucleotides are TGCAGCGTGGACTTGGGGGCTGGAAACACCATATATTTT. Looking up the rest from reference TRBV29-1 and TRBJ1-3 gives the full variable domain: SAVISQKPSRDICQRGTSLTIQCQVDSQVTMMFWYRQQPGQSLTLIATANQGSEATYESGFVIDKFPISRPNLTFSTLTVSNMSPEDSSIYLCSVDLGAGNTIYFGEGSWLTVV.

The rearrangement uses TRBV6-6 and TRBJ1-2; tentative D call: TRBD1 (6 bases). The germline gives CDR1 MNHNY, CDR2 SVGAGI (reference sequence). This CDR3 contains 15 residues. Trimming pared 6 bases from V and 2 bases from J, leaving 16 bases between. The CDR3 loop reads CASRQGMGVNYGYTF. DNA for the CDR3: TGTGCCAGCAGACAGGGAATGGGCGTAAACTATGGCTACACCTTC.

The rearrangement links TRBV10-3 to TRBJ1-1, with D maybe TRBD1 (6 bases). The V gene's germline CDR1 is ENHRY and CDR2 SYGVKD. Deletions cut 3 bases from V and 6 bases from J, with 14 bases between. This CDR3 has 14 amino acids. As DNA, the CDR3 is TGTGCCATCAGTGACGGGCGGACAGACGCTGAAGCTTTCTTT. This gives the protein CAISDGRTDAEAFF.

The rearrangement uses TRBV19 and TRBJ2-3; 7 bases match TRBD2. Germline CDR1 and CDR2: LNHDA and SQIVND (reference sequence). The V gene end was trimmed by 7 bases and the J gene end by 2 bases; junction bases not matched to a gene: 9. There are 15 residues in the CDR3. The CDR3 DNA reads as TGTGCCAGTACCCCCCTCGGGGGGTTCACAGATACGCAGTATTTT. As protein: CASTPLGGFTDTQYF.

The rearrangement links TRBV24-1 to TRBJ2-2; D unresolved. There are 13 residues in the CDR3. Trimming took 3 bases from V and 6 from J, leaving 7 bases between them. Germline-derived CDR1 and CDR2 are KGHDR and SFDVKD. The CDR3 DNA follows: TGTGCCACCAGTGATGTAGAACCCGGGGAGCTGTTTTTT. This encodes CATSDVEPGELFF.

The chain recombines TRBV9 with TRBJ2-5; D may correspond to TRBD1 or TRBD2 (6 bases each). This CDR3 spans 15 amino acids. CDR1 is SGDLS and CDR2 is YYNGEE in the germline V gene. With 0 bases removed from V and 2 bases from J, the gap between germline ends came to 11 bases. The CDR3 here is CASSVGGGTQETQYF. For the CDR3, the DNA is TGTGCCAGCAGCGTAGGTGGCGGGACACAAGAGACCCAGTACTTC.

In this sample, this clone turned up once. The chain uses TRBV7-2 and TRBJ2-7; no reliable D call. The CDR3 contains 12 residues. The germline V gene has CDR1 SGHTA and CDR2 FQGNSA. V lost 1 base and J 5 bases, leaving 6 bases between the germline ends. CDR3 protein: CASSLVGNEQYF. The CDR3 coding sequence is TGTGCCAGCAGCTTAGTGGGGAACGAGCAGTACTTC.